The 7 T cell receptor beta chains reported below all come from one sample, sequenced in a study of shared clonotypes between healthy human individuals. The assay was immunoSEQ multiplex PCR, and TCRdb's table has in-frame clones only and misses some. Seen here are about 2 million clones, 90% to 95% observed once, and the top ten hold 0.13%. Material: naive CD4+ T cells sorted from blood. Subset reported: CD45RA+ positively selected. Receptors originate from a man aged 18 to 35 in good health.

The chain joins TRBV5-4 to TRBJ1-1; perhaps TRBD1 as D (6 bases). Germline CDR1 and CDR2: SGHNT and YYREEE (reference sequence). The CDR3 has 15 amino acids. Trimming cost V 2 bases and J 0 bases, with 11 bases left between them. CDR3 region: CASSFLDRMNTEAFF. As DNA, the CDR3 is TGTGCCAGCAGCTTTCTAGACAGGATGAACACTGAAGCTTTCTTT. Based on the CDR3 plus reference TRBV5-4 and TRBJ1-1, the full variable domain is ETGVTQSPTHLIKTRGQQVTLRCSSQSGHNTVSWYQQALGQGPQFIFQYYREEENGRGNFPPRFSGLQFPNYSSELNVNALELDDSALYLCASSFLDRMNTEAFFGQGTRLTVV.

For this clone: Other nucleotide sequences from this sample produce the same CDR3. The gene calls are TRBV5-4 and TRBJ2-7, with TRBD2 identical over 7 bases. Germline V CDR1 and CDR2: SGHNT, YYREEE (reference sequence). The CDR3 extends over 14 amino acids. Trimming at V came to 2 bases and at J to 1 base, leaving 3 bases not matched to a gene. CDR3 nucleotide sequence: TGTGCCAGCAGCTTAGATAGCGGGTCCTACGAGCAGTACTTC. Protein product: CASSLDSGSYEQYF.

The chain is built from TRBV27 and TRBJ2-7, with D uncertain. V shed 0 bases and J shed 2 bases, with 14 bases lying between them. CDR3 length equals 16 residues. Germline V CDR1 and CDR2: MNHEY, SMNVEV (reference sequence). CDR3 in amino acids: CASSLSLSTSTYEQYF. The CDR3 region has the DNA TGTGCCAGCAGTTTATCATTATCGACTTCCACCTACGAGCAGTACTTC.

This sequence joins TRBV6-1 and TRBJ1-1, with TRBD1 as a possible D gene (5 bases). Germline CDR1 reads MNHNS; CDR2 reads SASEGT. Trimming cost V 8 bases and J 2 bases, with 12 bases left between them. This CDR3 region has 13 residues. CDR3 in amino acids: CASPAGANTEAFF. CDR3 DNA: TGTGCCAGCCCTGCCGGGGCAAACACTGAAGCTTTCTTT.

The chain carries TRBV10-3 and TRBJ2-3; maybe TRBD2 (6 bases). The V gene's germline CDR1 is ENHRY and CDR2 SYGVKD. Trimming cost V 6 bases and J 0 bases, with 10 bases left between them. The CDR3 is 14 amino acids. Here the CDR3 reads CAIRRGDSTDTQYF. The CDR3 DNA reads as TGTGCCATCAGGCGCGGGGACAGCACAGATACGCAGTATTTT.

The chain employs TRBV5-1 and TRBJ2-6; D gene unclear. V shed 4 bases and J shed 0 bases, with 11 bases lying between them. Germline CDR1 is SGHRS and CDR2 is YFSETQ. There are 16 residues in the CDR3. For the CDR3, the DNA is TGCGCCAGCAGCCTCGACATGAACTCTGGGGCCAACGTCCTGACTTTC. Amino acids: CASSLDMNSGANVLTF.

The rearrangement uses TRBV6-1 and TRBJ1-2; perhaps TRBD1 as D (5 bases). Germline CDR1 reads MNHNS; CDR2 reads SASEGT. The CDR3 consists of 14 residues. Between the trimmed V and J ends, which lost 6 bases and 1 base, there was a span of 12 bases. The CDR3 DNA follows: TGTGCCAGCAGGGAAAGGACATTTAACTATGGCTACACCTTC. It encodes CASRERTFNYGYTF.